A selection of T cell receptor beta chains follows, all from one sample in a study of blood T cell repertoires in COVID-19. Sequenced by immunoSEQ multiplex PCR; TCRdb stores in-frame clones only, minus some. The sample lists fewer than 75,000 clones, around 87% occurring once. Sequencing was performed on peripheral blood. These receptors all come from a man in his sixties with active or convalescent COVID-19. Both conserved end residues are part of each CDR3. Fields, in order: clone size, V gene, D gene, J gene, CDR3 DNA, CDR3 protein. D genes are given only for firm matches. Only some rows state a clone size, as once, few, many or a class for expanded clones.

clone size: once; V gene: TRBV5-5; D gene: TRBD1; J gene: TRBJ2-7; CDR3 DNA: TGTGCCAGCAGGTCCGAACCGGGACAGAAAATTTACGAGCAGTACTTC; CDR3 protein: CASRSEPGQKIYEQYF
clone size: .; V gene: TRBV27; D gene: TRBD1; J gene: TRBJ2-3; CDR3 DNA: TGTGCCAGCAGTTTCAGACAGGGAGCAGATACGCAGTATTTT; CDR3 protein: CASSFRQGADTQYF
clone size: .; V gene: TRBV28; D gene: TRBD2; J gene: TRBJ2-1; CDR3 DNA: TGTGCCAGCAGTCTGCGGACTAGCGGGAGTATCAATGAGCAGTTCTTC; CDR3 protein: CASSLRTSGSINEQFF
clone size: .; V gene: TRBV3-1/TRBV3-2; D gene: .; J gene: TRBJ2-7; CDR3 DNA: TGTGCCAGCAGCCGTTACAGGGTTCGGTCCTACGAGCAGTACTTC; CDR3 protein: CASSRYRVRSYEQYF
clone size: .; V gene: TRBV5-1; D gene: TRBD1; J gene: TRBJ2-2; CDR3 DNA: TGCGCCAGCAGATCGCAAACAGGGGACACCGGGGAGCTGTTTTTT; CDR3 protein: CASRSQTGDTGELFF
clone size: .; V gene: TRBV7-9; D gene: TRBD1; J gene: TRBJ2-1; CDR3 DNA: TGTGCCAGCAGCACAGACAGGGTTTTGAGAAATGAGCAGTTCTTC; CDR3 protein: CASSTDRVLRNEQFF
clone size: once; V gene: TRBV4-1; D gene: TRBD2; J gene: TRBJ2-1; CDR3 DNA: TGCGCCAGCAGCCAAGACCGCGGGGGCTACAATGAGCAGTTCTTC; CDR3 protein: CASSQDRGGYNEQFF
clone size: once; V gene: TRBV6-1; D gene: TRBD1; J gene: TRBJ2-2; CDR3 DNA: TGTGCCAGCAGTGAAAGATGGGCAGGGGGCATCTCGGGCACCGGGGAGCTGTTTTTT; CDR3 protein: CASSERWAGGISGTGELFF
clone size: .; V gene: TRBV7-9; D gene: TRBD2; J gene: TRBJ2-1; CDR3 DNA: TGTGCCAGCAGTATAGCGGGAGCTGGGAATGAGCAGTTCTTC; CDR3 protein: CASSIAGAGNEQFF
clone size: .; V gene: TRBV18; D gene: TRBD1; J gene: TRBJ2-3; CDR3 DNA: TGTGCCAGCTCCTCGGGACAGGGTAGCACAGATACGCAGTATTTT; CDR3 protein: CASSSGQGSTDTQYF
clone size: .; V gene: TRBV19; D gene: TRBD1; J gene: TRBJ1-1; CDR3 DNA: TGTGCCAGTAGTAGGGGGACAGGGGGGATGAACACTGAAGCTTTCTTT; CDR3 protein: CASSRGTGGMNTEAFF
clone size: .; V gene: TRBV19; D gene: .; J gene: TRBJ2-7; CDR3 DNA: TGTGCCAGTAGTTATACGGGAGCCAACTCCTACGAGCAGTACTTC; CDR3 protein: CASSYTGANSYEQYF
clone size: .; V gene: TRBV27; D gene: .; J gene: TRBJ1-1; CDR3 DNA: TGTGCCAGCGGCCCGGGACAAAGGAGGACTGAAGCTTTCTTT; CDR3 protein: CASGPGQRRTEAFF
clone size: .; V gene: TRBV7-2; D gene: .; J gene: TRBJ1-3; CDR3 DNA: TGTGCCAGCAGCTTAGTGCGCACAGGGTACTCTGGAAACACCATATATTTT; CDR3 protein: CASSLVRTGYSGNTIYF
clone size: .; V gene: TRBV2; D gene: TRBD1; J gene: TRBJ1-3; CDR3 DNA: TGTGCCAGCAGTGAAGCACAGGGGAGCGGAAACACCATATATTTT; CDR3 protein: CASSEAQGSGNTIYF
clone size: .; V gene: TRBV10-1; D gene: .; J gene: TRBJ2-2; CDR3 DNA: TGCGCCAGTCAAGAGGGTGGTTACACCGGGGAGCTGTTTTTT; CDR3 protein: CASQEGGYTGELFF
clone size: .; V gene: TRBV2; D gene: .; J gene: TRBJ1-5; CDR3 DNA: TGTGCCAGCAGTGAAGCAGCTGTTAGCAATCAGCCCCAGCATTTT; CDR3 protein: CASSEAAVSNQPQHF
clone size: once; V gene: TRBV2; D gene: .; J gene: TRBJ2-5; CDR3 DNA: TGTGCCAGCAGTGTGGAGAGGGGGAGTCAAGAGACCCAGTACTTC; CDR3 protein: CASSVERGSQETQYF
clone size: .; V gene: TRBV11-2; D gene: .; J gene: TRBJ1-1; CDR3 DNA: TGTGCCAGCAGCTTAGACGGGGGGCCCACTGAAGCTTTCTTT; CDR3 protein: CASSLDGGPTEAFF
clone size: .; V gene: TRBV5-5; D gene: .; J gene: TRBJ1-3; CDR3 DNA: TGTGCCAGCAGCCCGCTGGGGCGGATCGATGGAAACACCATATATTTT; CDR3 protein: CASSPLGRIDGNTIYF
clone size: few; V gene: TRBV13; D gene: .; J gene: TRBJ2-1; CDR3 DNA: TGTGCCAGCAGTCTGGGCGGGGGCGACGAGAGTTCCTACAATGAGCAGTTCTTC; CDR3 protein: CASSLGGGDESSYNEQFF
clone size: once; V gene: TRBV7-9; D gene: .; J gene: TRBJ2-3; CDR3 DNA: TGTGCCACCAGCGACACGTTGAGCACAGATACGCAGTATTTT; CDR3 protein: CATSDTLSTDTQYF
clone size: .; V gene: TRBV28; D gene: TRBD1; J gene: TRBJ2-5; CDR3 DNA: TGTGCCAGCAGTTTACTGGGACAGGGTCAAGAGACCCAGTACTTC; CDR3 protein: CASSLLGQGQETQYF
clone size: .; V gene: TRBV7-9; D gene: TRBD2; J gene: TRBJ2-7; CDR3 DNA: TGTGCCAGCAGCTGGGACTTAGCGGGAGTACAGTACGAGCAGTACTTC; CDR3 protein: CASSWDLAGVQYEQYF
clone size: .; V gene: TRBV7-9; D gene: TRBD2; J gene: TRBJ2-1; CDR3 DNA: TGTGCCAGCAGCCCCGCCGGGACGACTAGCTGGAACAATGAGCAGTTCTTC; CDR3 protein: CASSPAGTTSWNNEQFF